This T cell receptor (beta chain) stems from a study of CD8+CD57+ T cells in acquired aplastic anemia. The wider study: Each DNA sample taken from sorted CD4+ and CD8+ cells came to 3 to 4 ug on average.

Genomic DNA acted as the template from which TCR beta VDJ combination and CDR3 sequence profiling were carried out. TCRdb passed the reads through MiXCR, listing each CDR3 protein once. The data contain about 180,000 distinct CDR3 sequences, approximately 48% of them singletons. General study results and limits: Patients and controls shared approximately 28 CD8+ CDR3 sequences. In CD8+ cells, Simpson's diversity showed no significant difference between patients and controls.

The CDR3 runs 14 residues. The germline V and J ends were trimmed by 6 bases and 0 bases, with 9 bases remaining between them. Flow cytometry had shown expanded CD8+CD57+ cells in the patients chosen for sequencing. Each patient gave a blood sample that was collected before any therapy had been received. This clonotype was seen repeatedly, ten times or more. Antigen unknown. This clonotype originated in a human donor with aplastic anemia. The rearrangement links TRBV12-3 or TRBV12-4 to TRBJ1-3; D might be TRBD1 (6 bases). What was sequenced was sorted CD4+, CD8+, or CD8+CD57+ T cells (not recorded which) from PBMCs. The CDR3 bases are TGTGCCAGCAGCCGGACAGACTCTGGAAACACCATATATTTT. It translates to CASSRTDSGNTIYF.